Listed below are T cell receptor beta chains from one sample, sequenced in a study of T cell repertoires in cytomegalovirus infection. Via MiXCR, TCRdb re-called the reads, giving one row per CDR3 protein. In the table there are nearly 650,000 distinct CDR3 sequences, more than 20% of which are singletons. The specimen sequenced was CD8+ T cells from PBMCs. The source is a human donor in good health (CMV status not recorded). Some clones in this sample may be carry-over from other donors' samples. Both conserved end residues are part of each CDR3. Each record gives: CDR3 DNA, CDR3 protein, D gene, V gene, J gene, clone size, CDR3 length. D genes are given only for firm matches. The listing skips clone size in some rows; elsewhere it reads once, few, many or a size class.

CDR3nt: TGTGCCAGCGGGCCCAGAGACCCGAACACCGGGGAGCTGTTTTTT
CDR3aa: CASGPRDPNTGELFF
d_gene: NA
v_gene: TRBV28
j_gene: TRBJ2-2
abundance: many
len: 15

CDR3nt: TGTGCCAGCAGCCCCCCCCGACAGGGGAGCAATGGCTACACCTTC
CDR3aa: CASSPPRQGSNGYTF
d_gene: TRBD1
v_gene: TRBV6-6
j_gene: TRBJ1-2
abundance: NA
len: 15

CDR3nt: TGTGCCAGCAGCCAGACACCTAGTAGGGAGACCCAGTACTTC
CDR3aa: CASSQTPSRETQYF
d_gene: NA
v_gene: TRBV14
j_gene: TRBJ2-5
abundance: NA
len: 14

CDR3nt: TGCAGCGCTGATGAAGGGACAGATACGCAGTATTTT
CDR3aa: CSADEGTDTQYF
d_gene: NA
v_gene: TRBV29-1
j_gene: TRBJ2-3
abundance: few
len: 12

CDR3nt: TGTGCCAGCGCGGGACTGCCTAACTATGGCTACACCTTC
CDR3aa: CASAGLPNYGYTF
d_gene: NA
v_gene: TRBV6-5
j_gene: TRBJ1-2
abundance: once
len: 13

CDR3nt: TGTGCCAGCAGCCATCGAGAGGGGGGAGAGACCCAGTACTTC
CDR3aa: CASSHREGGETQYF
d_gene: NA
v_gene: TRBV7-9
j_gene: TRBJ2-5
abundance: many
len: 14

CDR3nt: TGCGCCAGCAGCCAAGATCTCAGGGAGGCGTACGAGCAGTACTTC
CDR3aa: CASSQDLREAYEQYF
d_gene: NA
v_gene: TRBV4-1
j_gene: TRBJ2-7
abundance: few
len: 15

CDR3nt: TGTGCCGTCCTTCGACAGAGGGAGGCTTTCTTT
CDR3aa: CAVLRQREAFF
d_gene: NA
v_gene: TRBV11-2
j_gene: TRBJ1-1
abundance: many
len: 11

CDR3nt: TGTGCCAGCATCCCAATGTTCCGGGACACCGATTCTGGCACAGATACGCAGTATTTT
CDR3aa: CASIPMFRDTDSGTDTQYF
d_gene: NA
v_gene: TRBV7-9
j_gene: TRBJ2-3
abundance: NA
len: 19

CDR3nt: TGCAGTGCTAGAGATCGGGGACAGGACTACGAGCAGTACTTC
CDR3aa: CSARDRGQDYEQYF
d_gene: TRBD1
v_gene: TRBV20-1
j_gene: TRBJ2-7
abundance: NA
len: 14

CDR3nt: TGTGCCAGCAGCTTAAGTCGGACAGCCACCTACGAGCAGTACTTC
CDR3aa: CASSLSRTATYEQYF
d_gene: NA
v_gene: TRBV7-9
j_gene: TRBJ2-7
abundance: few
len: 15

CDR3nt: TGTGCCAGCAGCGGCCGCGGGGGGCGCTTTGGCTACACCTTC
CDR3aa: CASSGRGGRFGYTF
d_gene: NA
v_gene: TRBV7-9
j_gene: TRBJ1-2
abundance: many
len: 14

CDR3nt: TGTGCCAGTAGCCGCACAGGGATCACTGAAGCTTTCTTT
CDR3aa: CASSRTGITEAFF
d_gene: NA
v_gene: TRBV19
j_gene: TRBJ1-1
abundance: few
len: 13

CDR3nt: TGTGCCACCTTCCTAGGGGCTGAAGCTTTCTTT
CDR3aa: CATFLGAEAFF
d_gene: NA
v_gene: TRBV7-9
j_gene: TRBJ1-1
abundance: NA
len: 11